This T cell receptor beta chain was obtained from a study of read filtering for tumor transcriptome and immune sequencing. Study information: After DNase treatment, RNA was made into whole-transcriptome libraries.

Molecular barcoded adaptors covering alpha/delta and beta/gamma chains were used on approximately 440 ng RNA. TCRdb reprocessed the reads via MiXCR and lists one record per CDR3 protein. The sample comprises 35,000 to 40,000 distinct CDR3 sequences, around 15% of which are singletons, and around 26% rests with the top ten. In its sample, this clonotype was seen many times. The V end lost 6 bases, the J end lost 0 bases, and 13 bases lay between the germline ends. CDR3 length equals 15 residues. The V call is TRBV12-3 or TRBV12-4, the J call TRBJ2-3; D is tentatively TRBD1 or TRBD2 (5 bases each). The source of this sequence is a donor at least 40 years old with multiple myeloma. Source material: a population of CD138-negative cells sorted from bone marrow. The CDR3 loop is CASSSGTTSTDTQYF. The CDR3 DNA sequence: TGTGCCAGCAGCTCCGGGACGACTAGCACAGATACGCAGTATTTT.